Detailed here is one TCR beta chain. Its antigen is unknown. Base-call qualities are not available, and no considerably larger clone is one nucleotide away. The CDR3, from cysteine to phenylalanine, totals 17 residues. This entry keeps only the CDR3 DNA: 51 bases, framed from base 1. The germline V gene (reference sequence) provides CDR1 SEHNR and CDR2 FQNEAQ. V is reduced by 2 bases and J by 4 bases, leaving a spacing of 20 bases between them. These data originate in a study of control samples from healthy donors and cancer patients (dated by TCRdb to about 2020). Library preparation was by the immunoSEQ multiplex PCR assay. In TCRdb, the immuneACCESS table is reduced to in-frame sequences with V and J assigned. These tables do not hold every clone; where another copy was compared, an unresolved V gene accounts for under half, and the others remain unexplained. Within this sample are more than 95,000 clones, with around 92% of them counted one time only. The ten largest clonotypes hold 0.55% to 0.6% of the sample.

Material for sequencing was PBMCs. Recombination joined TRBV7-9 with TRBJ1-2, with TRBD1 tentatively as D gene (5 bases match). The clonotype was recovered from a man older than 75 with head and neck cancer. The DNA sequence is TGTGCCAGCAGCTTAAAGGTTGGGGCCGGAGAAATCTATGGCTACACCTTC. This encodes CASSLKVGAGEIYGYTF.